Below, one TCR beta chain is given with its context. Its antigen is as yet unknown. This specimen comes from a study of T cell responses to AZD1222 COVID-19 vaccine. The assay was immunoSEQ multiplex PCR, and TCRdb's table has in-frame clones only and misses some. The sample gives around 140,000 clones, approximately 91% of which show up once; 4.5% to 5.5% is in the top ten. This CDR3 contains 13 residues. Trimming took off 4 bases at V and 7 bases at J, with 13 bases between the two ends. Germline V gene sequence: CDR1 LGHNA, CDR2 YSLEER. Study-level findings and limits: No day 14 peak samples; only post-peak repertoires were characterized. The study identified only 6 or 7 AZD1222 recipients as seropositive at baseline. Donors in the cohort were predominantly white British and more often female, and clonal diversity was possibly underestimated. Increased Spike-specific TCR breadth and depth were observed after two AZD1222 doses.

The V call is TRBV4-3, the J call TRBJ1-2; a possible D gene is TRBD1 (6 bases). This TCR came from an adult who received the MenACWY meningococcal vaccine as a control. The sample in question was peripheral blood, obtained 28 days after the second dose of the MenACWY control vaccine. CDR3 sequence (DNA): TGCGCCAGCAGCCCTGGGGGGGCTGCTGGCTACACCTTC. This translates into CASSPGGAAGYTF.